The clone carrying this T cell receptor beta chain was counted a few times. The sample comes from a study of T cells in Graves' hyperthyroidism and ophthalmopathy. Diagnosing involved the use of clinical symptoms, serum thyroxine and TRAb, thyroid ultrasound and orbital computed tomography. V shed 3 bases and J 4 bases; nucleotides not matched to a gene: 12. Germline V lookup: CDR1 SGHDT, CDR2 YYEEEE. There are 16 residues in the CDR3. TCR beta CDR3 regions were amplified from RNA. The TCR CDR3 was amplified in a first-round RT-PCR using the HTBI primer set. Using its own MiXCR run on the multiplex PCR reads, TCRdb lists one record per CDR3 protein. The table has 360,000 or so distinct CDR3 sequences, 13% to 15% seen once; the top ten hold roughly 19%.

The chain uses TRBV5-6 and TRBJ2-7; 8 positions agree with TRBD1. The clonotype was recovered from a woman aged 55-70 years with Graves' ophthalmopathy. The sequenced material came from blood. As DNA, the CDR3 is TGTGCCAGCAGCTCCAAGACAGGGGCAGATGGATACGAGCAGTACTTC. Translating it yields CASSSKTGADGYEQYF. Full variable domain (outside the CDR3, taken from reference TRBV5-6 and TRBJ2-7): DAGVTQSPTHLIKTRGQQVTLRCSPKSGHDTVSWYQQALGQGPQFIFQYYEEEERQRGNFPDRFSGHQFPNYSSELNVNALLLGDSALYLCASSSKTGADGYEQYFGPGTRLTVT.